These 28 T cell receptor beta chains were all obtained from the same sample, sequenced in a study of shared clonotypes between healthy human individuals (dated by TCRdb to about 2020). For the CD8 naive samples, CD45RO-negative cells were positively selected for CCR7, yielding a CD45RA+CCR7+ population from which TemRA cells were excluded. Library prep was done by the immunoSEQ multiplex PCR assay. TCRdb provides this immuneACCESS table in a form limited to in-frame rearrangements. Some clones are lacking; in checked studies, under half of them reflect an unresolved V gene, and why the rest are absent is not known. This sample holds roughly 2.1 million clones; approximately 94% were observed only once. The ten largest clones take up around 1.7% of the sample. Input material: naive CD8+ T cells from PBMCs. Interpreted using the paper, the cell subset or site label stands for: CD45RA+CCR7+. These receptor sequences come from a man younger than 30 in good health. Some clones in this sample may be carry-over from other donors' samples.

The J gene is TRBJ1-5, the V gene TRBV27; D may be TRBD1 (6 bases). CDR1 is MNHEY and CDR2 is SMNVEV in the germline V gene (reference sequence). CDR3 length: 15 residues. V lost 6 bases, J lost 0 bases, and 12 bases lay in between. The CDR3 DNA is TGTGCCAGCAGAGATACAGGGTATAGCAATCAGCCCCAGCATTTT. As protein: CASRDTGYSNQPQHF.

The V gene is TRBV10-3, the J gene TRBJ1-1; D gene uncertain. Trimming took 3 bases from V and 2 from J, leaving 10 bases between them. The CDR3 runs to 14 residues. The germline V gene has CDR1 ENHRY and CDR2 SYGVKD. CDR3 amino acids: CAISELVPNTEAFF. The CDR3 DNA reads as TGTGCCATCAGTGAATTGGTTCCCAACACTGAAGCTTTCTTT.

V is TRBV10-2 and J is TRBJ2-2; 8 bases align to TRBD2. With V trimmed by 8 bases and J by 5 bases, 10 bases remained unmatched. Germline lookup yields CDR1 WSHSY and CDR2 SAAADI. This CDR3 comprises 15 residues. Here the CDR3 reads CASLAGTRTTGELFF. CDR3 coding DNA: TGCGCCAGCTTGGCCGGGACTAGAACAACCGGGGAGCTGTTTTTT.

The chain uses TRBV9 and TRBJ2-1; TRBD2 is a possible D gene (6 bases). The germline V gene has CDR1 SGDLS and CDR2 YYNGEE. The CDR3 spans 14 residues. The V end was cut by 0 bases, the J end by 6 bases, with 10 bases between. The DNA for the CDR3 is TGTGCCAGCAGCGTAGTGCAGGGAGGCAATGAGCAGTTCTTC. It codes for CASSVVQGGNEQFF.

The rearrangement joins TRBV6-5 to TRBJ2-1; D might be TRBD2 (6 bases). V dropped 0 bases and J dropped 3 bases, with 12 bases sitting between them. The length of the CDR3 is 16 residues. Germline V gene sequence: CDR1 MNHEY, CDR2 SVGAGI. The CDR3 sequence: CASSYSGGEVYNEQFF. In nucleotides, the CDR3 is TGTGCCAGCAGTTACTCCGGCGGGGAGGTCTACAATGAGCAGTTCTTC.

The rearrangement links TRBV11-2 to TRBJ1-1; D remains ambiguous. The germline V gene encodes CDR1 SGHAT and CDR2 FQNNGV. V was trimmed by 9 bases and J by 7 bases, leaving 6 bases between them. The CDR3 totals 9 residues. The DNA for the CDR3 is TGTGCCAGATATCTTGAAGCTTTCTTT. It specifies CARYLEAFF. Full variable domain (missing parts from reference TRBV11-2 and TRBJ1-1): EAGVAQSPRYKIIEKRQSVAFWCNPISGHATLYWYQQILGQGPKLLIQFQNNGVVDDSQLPKDRFSAERLKGVDSTLKIQPAKLEDSAVYLCARYLEAFFGQGTRLTVV.

This rearrangement joins TRBV30 to TRBJ2-2, with TRBD1 matching over 7 bases. V trimming: 4 bases; J trimming: 6 bases; junction bases outside the gene matches: 8. The CDR3 contains 14 residues. In germline, CDR1 is GTSNPN, CDR2 SVGIG (reference sequence). DNA of the CDR3: TGTGCCTGGAACGAGGGGGCGCTAGCCGGGGAGCTGTTTTTT. Amino acids: CAWNEGALAGELFF.

This chain connects TRBV4-3 to TRBJ2-1; D gene uncertain. Germline CDR1 is LGHNA and CDR2 is YSLEER. The CDR3 has 12 amino acids. V was pared by 2 bases and J by 7 bases, with 6 bases between. CDR3 loop: CASSQNPNEQFF. The CDR3 nucleotides read TGCGCCAGCAGCCAAAACCCGAATGAGCAGTTCTTC.

V gene TRBV21-1 combines with J gene TRBJ2-7. TRBV21-1 is marked as a pseudogene. This CDR3 is built from 14 residues. CDR3 in amino acids: CASSKVSRPYEQYF. CDR3 coding DNA: TGTGCCAGCAGCAAAGTCTCCCGGCCCTACGAGCAGTACTTC.

J is TRBJ2-3 and V is TRBV6-6; D is unresolved. Looked up from germline, CDR1 is MNHNY and CDR2 is SVGAGI (reference sequence). Trimming pared 4 bases from V and 1 base from J, leaving 12 bases between. The CDR3 totals 15 residues. DNA of the CDR3: TGTGCCAGCAGTTTTTTCGGCCCTGGCACAGATACGCAGTATTTT. Protein: CASSFFGPGTDTQYF.

CDR3 loop: CASSQVGFTEQFF. For the CDR3, the DNA is TGCGCCAGCAGCCAAGTGGGGTTCACTGAGCAGTTCTTC. The chain combines TRBV4-1 with TRBJ2-1; D ambiguous. The CDR3 contains 13 residues. V lost 1 base and J lost 9, with 10 bases in between. CDR1 and CDR2 (germline): MGHRA, YSYEKL.

The V gene is TRBV19, the J gene TRBJ2-7; a weak D match, TRBD1 (6 bases). V lost 6 bases and J lost 0, with 15 bases in between. Germline V gives CDR1 LNHDA, CDR2 SQIVND (reference sequence). The CDR3 sequence is 15 residues long. CDR3 protein: CASSWRGQYSYEQYF. The CDR3 DNA sequence: TGTGCCAGTAGCTGGAGAGGACAGTACTCCTACGAGCAGTACTTC.

The chain recombines TRBV27 with TRBJ2-7; 8 positions match TRBD1. V shed 2 bases and J 6 bases; nucleotides not matched to a gene: 3. This CDR3 has 13 residues. The V gene's germline CDR1 is MNHEY and CDR2 SMNVEV (reference sequence). This CDR3 reads CASSLGTGIEQYF. The CDR3 DNA is TGTGCCAGCAGTTTAGGGACAGGTATCGAGCAGTACTTC.

This chain connects TRBV7-9 to TRBJ2-1, with D perhaps TRBD1 (7 bases). The CDR3 is 16 amino acids. In germline, CDR1 is SEHNR, CDR2 FQNEAQ (reference sequence). V was pared by 5 bases and J by 4 bases, with 18 bases between. The CDR3 here is CASSHHRGGLYNEQFF. The DNA for the CDR3 is TGTGCCAGCAGCCACCACAGGGGAGGTCTATACAATGAGCAGTTCTTC.

A word on this clone: A junction boundary mismatches the germline segment, possibly from a read error. The chain uses TRBV12-5 and TRBJ2-7; TRBD2 matches 10 bases. The germline V gene has CDR1 LGHNT and CDR2 FRNRAP. The CDR3 has 14 residues. As DNA, the CDR3 is TGTGCTAGTGGCCTCCACGGGACTAGCGACCGCTTGAACTTC. This translates into CASGLHGTSDRLNF. The variable domain in full, completed from reference TRBV12-5 and TRBJ2-7, reads DARVTQTPRHKVTEMGQEVTMRCQPILGHNTVFWYRQTMMQGLELLAYFRNRAPLDDSGMPKDRFSAEMPDATLATLKIQPSEPRDSAVYFCASGLHGTSDRLNFGPGTRLTVT.

The rearrangement uses TRBV19 and TRBJ1-1; tentative D call: TRBD1 (5 bases). The germline V gene has CDR1 LNHDA and CDR2 SQIVND (reference sequence). The ends were cut back, 6 bases at V and 5 bases at J, with 19 bases in the middle. The CDR3 is 15 residues long. The CDR3 nucleotides are TGTGCCAGTAGAACGTACCAGGGCTTCTCGACTGAAGCTTTCTTT. The encoded protein is CASRTYQGFSTEAFF.

This chain links TRBV9 with TRBJ2-5, with 9 bases lining up with TRBD2. Germline assignment: CDR1 SGDLS and CDR2 YYNGEE. V gave up 0 bases and J gave up 6 bases; unmatched junction bases: 9. The CDR3 has 16 residues. Here the CDR3 reads CASSVAVAGGPKTQYF. CDR3 in DNA: TGTGCCAGCAGCGTAGCGGTTGCGGGAGGGCCTAAGACCCAGTACTTC.

V and J are TRBV5-1 and TRBJ2-2; TRBD1 matches at 9 bases. The V gene end was trimmed by 0 bases and the J gene end by 6 bases; junction bases not matched to a gene: 3. Per the germline V gene, CDR1 is SGHRS and CDR2 is YFSETQ. CDR3 length: 15 amino acids. The CDR3 loop is CASSLAQGAAGELFF. In DNA form, the CDR3 reads TGCGCCAGCAGCTTGGCACAGGGGGCGGCCGGGGAGCTGTTTTTT. Filled out from reference TRBV5-1 and TRBJ2-2, the complete variable domain reads KAGVTQTPRYLIKTRGQQVTLSCSPISGHRSVSWYQQTPGQGLQFLFEYFSETQRNKGNFPGRFSGRQFSNSRSEMNVSTLELGDSALYLCASSLAQGAAGELFFGEGSRLTVL.

This sequence joins TRBV5-1 and TRBJ2-1; 7 bases agree with TRBD2. V lost 0 bases, J lost 8 bases, and 2 bases stayed unmatched. Germline-derived CDR1 and CDR2 are SGHRS and YFSETQ. CDR3 length: 13 residues. CDR3 nucleotide sequence: TGCGCCAGCAGCTTGGGAAGCGGGGATGAGCAGTTCTTC. It is translated as CASSLGSGDEQFF.

This clone appeared once. The V and J genes are TRBV4-1 and TRBJ2-7; no reliable D call. Germline V lookup: CDR1 MGHRA, CDR2 YSYEKL. This CDR3 region has 15 residues. The ends were cut back, 6 bases at V and 4 bases at J, with 19 bases in the middle. CDR3 sequence: CASRNEDGVGYEQYF. The CDR3 bases are TGCGCCAGCAGAAACGAGGACGGTGTTGGGTACGAGCAGTACTTC.

The gene calls are TRBV27 and TRBJ2-1, with a possible D match to TRBD1 (6 bases). Looked up from germline, CDR1 is MNHEY and CDR2 is SMNVEV (reference sequence). The CDR3 extends over 14 amino acids. Trimming took 3 bases from V and 2 from J, leaving 8 bases between them. This CDR3 reads CASSFRGPYNEQFF. The DNA for the CDR3 is TGTGCCAGCAGTTTCAGGGGCCCCTACAATGAGCAGTTCTTC.

This sequence joins TRBV5-5 and TRBJ2-1; TRBD2 matches 9 bases. V lost 3 bases to trimming and J lost 8 bases; unmatched junction nucleotides: 9. The length of the CDR3 is 15 residues. The germline gives CDR1 SGHKS, CDR2 YYEKEE (reference sequence). CDR3 in amino acids: CASSYRASGTDEQFF. DNA for the CDR3: TGTGCCAGCAGCTATCGGGCTAGCGGGACCGATGAGCAGTTCTTC.

This clone was picked up one time. The rearrangement links TRBV7-8 to TRBJ2-7; D remains ambiguous. Germline lookup yields CDR1 SGHVS and CDR2 FQNEAQ. The CDR3 covers 11 residues. Between the trimmed V and J ends, which lost 1 base and 7 bases, there was a span of 5 bases. CDR3 protein: CASSLGVEQYF. The CDR3 bases are TGTGCCAGCAGCTTAGGGGTTGAGCAGTACTTC.

This sequence joins TRBV7-7 and TRBJ1-1, with 7 nucleotides matching TRBD1. Per germline, CDR1 SSHAT and CDR2 FNYEAQ (reference sequence). The junction had 1 base not matched to a gene; V was cut back by 2 bases and J by 4 bases. This CDR3 region has 13 residues. The CDR3 region is CASSLYRGTEAFF. The CDR3 nucleotides read TGTGCCAGCAGCTTATACAGGGGCACTGAAGCTTTCTTT.

The chain carries TRBV27 and TRBJ2-3; 10 bases fit TRBD1. The germline gives CDR1 MNHEY, CDR2 SMNVEV (reference sequence). The CDR3 is 16 amino acids. V was pared by 2 bases and J by 4 bases, with 6 bases of the junction left unmatched. This chain's CDR3 is CASSLIGTGESDTQYF. CDR3 bases: TGTGCCAGCAGTTTAATAGGGACAGGGGAATCAGATACGCAGTATTTT.

The J gene is TRBJ2-1, the V gene TRBV11-3; 8 bases are shared with TRBD1. The germline gives CDR1 SGHNT, CDR2 YENEEA. V lost 5 bases to trimming and J lost 9 bases; unmatched junction nucleotides: 21. CDR3 length: 18 residues. In nucleotides, the CDR3 is TGTGCCAGCAGCCCAAGAAACGACGTTTATCAGGGGGCGATTGAGCAGTTCTTC. It yields the protein CASSPRNDVYQGAIEQFF.

The chain uses TRBV6-6 and TRBJ2-5; 8 bases align to TRBD2. V was pared by 8 bases and J by 1 base, with 6 bases of the junction left unmatched. The CDR3 covers 14 residues. Per the germline V gene, CDR1 is MNHNY and CDR2 is SVGAGI (reference sequence). Written as DNA, the CDR3 is TGTGCCAGCGGGTTAGCGGGACTCCAAGAGACCCAGTACTTC. It specifies CASGLAGLQETQYF.

The gene calls are TRBV2 and TRBJ2-7; D is uncertain. The CDR3 has 15 residues. The germline gives CDR1 SNHLY, CDR2 FYNNEI. V lost 0 bases to trimming and J lost 3 bases, with 12 bases between them. As DNA, the CDR3 is TGTGCCAGCAGTGAAGCGCGAGGTGCGATCTACGAGCAGTACTTC. As protein: CASSEARGAIYEQYF.